Below are 21 T cell receptor beta chains sequenced from a single sample in a study of blood T cell repertoires in COVID-19. Clones were sequenced by immunoSEQ multiplex PCR, and TCRdb holds only the in-frame ones, with some missing. This sample yields 110,000 or so clones, of which over 70% are seen a single time; about 1.4% belongs to the top ten. The sample was peripheral blood. The receptors were sampled from a man between 50 and 59 years old with acute or convalescent COVID-19.

The chain is built from TRBV19 and TRBJ1-5; D is possibly TRBD1 (5 bases). Germline V gene sequence: CDR1 LNHDA, CDR2 SQIVND (reference sequence). This CDR3 region has 15 residues. Trimming left V 6 bases short and J 7 bases short, with 19 bases between. DNA of the CDR3: TGTGCCAGTAGCCTTTTAGACCAGGGTCGGCAGCCCCAGCATTTT. This codes for CASSLLDQGRQPQHF.

The V and J genes are TRBV10-3 and TRBJ2-7, with 10 bases aligning to TRBD1. The CDR3 is 15 amino acids. After removal of 4 bases from V and 3 bases from J, the junction contained 6 bases not matched to a gene. CDR1 and CDR2 from the germline V gene are ENHRY and SYGVKD. The CDR3 region is CAISGGTGALYEQYF. For the CDR3, the DNA is TGTGCCATCAGTGGTGGGACAGGGGCGCTCTACGAGCAGTACTTC.

This chain links TRBV5-1 with TRBJ2-4, with D possibly being TRBD1 (5 bases). The germline V gene encodes CDR1 SGHRS and CDR2 YFSETQ. Between the trimmed V and J ends, which lost 0 bases and 9 bases, there was a span of 10 bases. This CDR3 has 13 amino acids. The DNA of the CDR3 is TGCGCCAGCAGCTTGGCTACAGGAAGCATTCAGTACTTC. The encoded protein is CASSLATGSIQYF.

The V call is TRBV11-2, the J call TRBJ2-7; a weak D match, TRBD1 (6 bases). Trimming took 5 bases from V and 2 from J, leaving 13 bases between them. The CDR3 loop spans 14 amino acids. From germline, CDR1 is SGHAT and CDR2 FQNNGV. The CDR3 reads CASSLNRAPYEQYV. Here the CDR3 DNA reads TGTGCCAGCAGCCTAAACAGGGCACCCTACGAGCAGTACGTC.

This clone was seen more than once but under ten times. This rearrangement joins TRBV4-1 to TRBJ2-7; possibly TRBD1 for D (6 bases). Trimming took off 5 bases at V and 6 bases at J, with 14 bases between the two ends. The CDR3 covers 13 residues. Germline loops: CDR1 MGHRA, CDR2 YSYEKL. The CDR3 DNA is TGCGCCAGCAGCGATCAACAGGGCGCCGAGCAGTACGTC. Amino acid sequence: CASSDQQGAEQYV.

This clone was detected only once. The genes are TRBV14 and TRBJ1-5; D remains ambiguous. CDR3 length equals 16 residues. Germline V gives CDR1 SGHDN, CDR2 FVKESK. V was clipped by 5 bases and J by 2 bases, with 16 bases between them. In DNA form, the CDR3 reads TGTGCCAGCAGCGTGGGAGGGCGAAAGGGCAATCAGCCCCAGCATTTT. It yields the protein CASSVGGRKGNQPQHF.

The chain couples TRBV10-1 to TRBJ2-3; 10 positions agree with TRBD2. With 5 bases clipped from V and 3 bases from J, the junction kept 5 bases outside the gene matches. CDR3 size: 15 residues. CDR1 WNHNN and CDR2 SYGVQD come from the germline V gene (reference sequence). The CDR3 DNA is TGCGCCAGCAGTTCCACTAGCGGGGAAACAGATACGCAGTATTTT. Its translation: CASSSTSGETDTQYF.

The rearrangement uses TRBV15 and TRBJ1-5; 10 bases are a match to TRBD1. Germline lookup yields CDR1 LNHNV and CDR2 YYDKDF (reference sequence). V was pared by 4 bases and J by 1 base, with 1 base of the junction left unmatched. CDR3 length equals 15 residues. In DNA form, the CDR3 reads TGTGCCACCAGCAAGGACAGGGGGAGCAATCAGCCCCAGCATTTT. This sequence encodes CATSKDRGSNQPQHF.

The chain carries TRBV24-1 and TRBJ1-2; D perhaps matches TRBD1 (6 bases). The CDR3 spans 14 residues. The germline CDR1 and CDR2 sequences are KGHDR and SFDVKD. Trimming pared 3 bases from V and 4 bases from J, leaving 11 bases between. The CDR3 DNA follows: TGTGCCACCAGTGATCCAGGACAGTCCTATGGCTACACCTTC. Its translation: CATSDPGQSYGYTF.

The V call is TRBV2, the J call TRBJ2-2, with 7 bases matching TRBD1. Germline CDR1 SNHLY, CDR2 FYNNEI. The junction had 5 bases not matched to a gene; V was cut back by 1 base and J by 3 bases. The CDR3 extends over 16 amino acids. In DNA form, the CDR3 reads TGTGCCAGCAGTGAAGAAGGGACAGACTACACCGGGGAGCTGTTTTTT. As protein: CASSEEGTDYTGELFF.

This chain connects TRBV15 to TRBJ2-7; D gene unclear. The V and J ends lost 4 bases and 7 bases respectively, with 11 bases between them. Germline V gene data show CDR1 as LNHNV and CDR2 as YYDKDF (reference sequence). CDR3 length equals 12 residues. CDR3 sequence reads: CATSTEIGEQYF. The CDR3 coding sequence is TGTGCCACCAGCACTGAAATCGGGGAGCAGTACTTC.

This clone has a handful of counts. The rearrangement joins TRBV6-5 to TRBJ1-6, with TRBD1 identical over 8 bases. Germline V CDR1 and CDR2: MNHEY, SVGAGI. The CDR3 is made up of 14 amino acids. V gave up 6 bases and J gave up 6 bases; unmatched junction bases: 4. The CDR3 loop reads CASRGTGSNSPLHF. The CDR3, as DNA: TGTGCCAGCAGGGGGACAGGTAGTAATTCACCCCTCCACTTT.

This clone was detected a few times. The chain links TRBV5-1 to TRBJ1-4; 11 nucleotides line up with TRBD1. Germline CDR1 SGHRS, CDR2 YFSETQ. The length of the CDR3 is 14 residues. Trimming took 4 bases from V and 10 from J; bases not matched to a gene: 6. The CDR3 DNA reads as TGCGCCAGCAGCCCGGGACAGGGGGGAGGAAAACTGTTTTTT. It is translated as CASSPGQGGGKLFF.

The chain carries TRBV4-2 and TRBJ2-3; 10 bases are shared with TRBD2. This CDR3 is built from 16 residues. The germline V gene has CDR1 LGHNA and CDR2 YNFKEQ. After removal of 0 bases from V and 3 bases from J, the junction contained 3 bases not matched to a gene. The CDR3 protein is CASSQEGSGGTDTQYF. The CDR3 coding sequence is TGTGCCAGCAGCCAAGAGGGTAGCGGGGGGACAGATACGCAGTATTTT.

Here the CDR3 DNA reads TGTGCCAGCAGCGTAAGCAGCGGGGGGTTAGTAGATACGCAGTATTTT. Protein product: CASSVSSGGLVDTQYF. The genes are TRBV9 and TRBJ2-3; 9 bases align to TRBD2. CDR3 length: 16 residues. Germline V gene sequence: CDR1 SGDLS, CDR2 YYNGEE. Germline trimming cut 1 base from V and 5 bases from J; bases unmatched to any gene: 8.

The chain is built from TRBV7-6 and TRBJ2-7; 11 bases align to TRBD2. The CDR3 length is 15 residues. V gave up 5 bases and J gave up 4 bases; unmatched junction bases: 7. Germline V gives CDR1 SGHVS, CDR2 FNYEAQ. CDR3 bases: TGTGCCAGCAGCAAAATTAGCGGGGGGGCTTACGAGCAGTACTTC. Its protein product is CASSKISGGAYEQYF.

This rearrangement joins TRBV7-2 to TRBJ2-1, with D possibly being TRBD2 (6 bases). V was clipped by 6 bases and J by 6 bases, with 18 bases between them. The CDR3 runs to 15 residues. Germline CDR1 reads SGHTA; CDR2 reads FQGNSA. DNA for the CDR3: TGTGCCAGCAGTCCATGGGGGGACCCTTCCAATGAGCAGTTCTTC. This sequence encodes CASSPWGDPSNEQFF.

V and J are TRBV27 and TRBJ2-4, with 9 bases that match TRBD2. Germline V lookup: CDR1 MNHEY, CDR2 SMNVEV (reference sequence). Unmatched junction bases numbered 5, after V lost 5 bases and J lost 0 bases. The CDR3 has 16 amino acids. The chain's CDR3 is CASSNQRGVAKNIQYF. The CDR3 DNA is TGTGCCAGCAGTAACCAGCGGGGGGTAGCCAAAAACATTCAGTACTTC.

V is TRBV7-8 and J is TRBJ2-4; perhaps TRBD2 as D (6 bases). This CDR3 is built from 17 residues. CDR1 is SGHVS and CDR2 is FQNEAQ in the germline V gene. Trimming cost V 0 bases and J 6 bases, with 18 bases left between them. This chain's CDR3 is CASSLASTRGFRNIQYF. The DNA of the CDR3 is TGTGCCAGCAGCTTAGCGAGTACGCGGGGATTCAGAAACATTCAGTACTTC. Complete variable domain (other parts from reference TRBV7-8 and TRBJ2-4): GAGVSQSPRYKVAKRGQDVALRCDPISGHVSLFWYQQALGQGPEFLTYFQNEAQLDKSGLPSDRFFAERPEGSVSTLKIQRTQQEDSAVYLCASSLASTRGFRNIQYFGAGTRLSVL.

J is TRBJ1-2 and V is TRBV27; D unclear. V lost 6 bases to trimming and J lost 0 bases, with 17 bases between them. This CDR3 contains 16 residues. Germline CDR1 is MNHEY and CDR2 is SMNVEV (reference sequence). The CDR3, as DNA: TGTGCCAGCAGCCCCTCGCGGGGAGAGGCTAACTATGGCTACACCTTC. Translated, it gives CASSPSRGEANYGYTF.

The chain uses TRBV3-1 (or the pseudogene TRBV3-2) and TRBJ2-1; 10 bases match TRBD2. Trimming took 1 base from V and 3 from J; bases not matched to a gene: 6. Germline CDR1 reads LGHDT; CDR2 reads YNNKEL (reference sequence). The CDR3 runs 17 residues. The CDR3, as DNA: TGTGCCAGCAGCCAAGGCGGTAGCGGGGGGTACTACAATGAGCAGTTCTTC. It encodes CASSQGGSGGYYNEQFF.